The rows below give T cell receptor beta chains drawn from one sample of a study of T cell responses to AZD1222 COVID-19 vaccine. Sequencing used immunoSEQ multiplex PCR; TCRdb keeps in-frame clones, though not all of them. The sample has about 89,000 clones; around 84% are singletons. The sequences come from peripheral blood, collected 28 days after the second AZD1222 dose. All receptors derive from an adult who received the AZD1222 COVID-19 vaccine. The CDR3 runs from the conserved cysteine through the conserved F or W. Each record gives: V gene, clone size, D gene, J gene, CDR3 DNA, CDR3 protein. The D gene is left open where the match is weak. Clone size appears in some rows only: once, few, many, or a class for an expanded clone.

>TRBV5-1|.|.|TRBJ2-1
TGCGCCAGCAGCCCCACCCCCCGGTCTGATGAGCAGTTCTTC
CASSPTPRSDEQFF
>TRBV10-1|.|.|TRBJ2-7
TGCGCCAGCAGCGGCCTTACCTACGAGCAGTACTTC
CASSGLTYEQYF
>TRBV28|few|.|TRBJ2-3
TGTGCCAGCATAGGGGCGCCGGGTAAGCCAGATACGCAGTATTTT
CASIGAPGKPDTQYF
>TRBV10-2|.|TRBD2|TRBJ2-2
TGCGCCAGCTCCAGCGGGAGGGCCAGGACCGGGGAGCTGTTTTTT
CASSSGRARTGELFF
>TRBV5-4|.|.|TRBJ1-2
TGTGCCAGCAGCCTACAGGGCTCCTATGGCTACACCTTC
CASSLQGSYGYTF
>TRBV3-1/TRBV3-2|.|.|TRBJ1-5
TGTGCCAGCAGCCAAGACTCAGGGCAGCCCCAGCATTTT
CASSQDSGQPQHF
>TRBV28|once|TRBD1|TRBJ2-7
TGTGCCAGCCACCCTCCGGGACAGGCCTACGAGCAGTACTTC
CASHPPGQAYEQYF
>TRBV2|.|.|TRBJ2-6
TGTGCCAGCAGACTTGGGGCCAACGTCCTGACTTTC
CASRLGANVLTF
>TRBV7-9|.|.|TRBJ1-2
TGTGCCAGCAGCTTAGATGTGGACAGCGCCTATGGCTACACCTTC
CASSLDVDSAYGYTF
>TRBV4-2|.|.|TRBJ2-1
TGTGCCAGCAGCCAAACACAGGGACCTACATACAATGAGCAGTTCTTC
CASSQTQGPTYNEQFF
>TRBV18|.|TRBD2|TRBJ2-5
TGTGCCAGCTCACCGACTAGCGGAGGGTGGGACCAGTACTTC
CASSPTSGGWDQYF
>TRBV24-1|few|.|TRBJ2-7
TGTGCCACCAGTGATCCGTACAGCTGGGGTGGGTACGAGCAGTACTTC
CATSDPYSWGGYEQYF
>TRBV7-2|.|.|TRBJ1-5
TGTGCCAGCAGCTTATCGGCAGGCGGAGGCAATCAGCCCCAGCATTTT
CASSLSAGGGNQPQHF
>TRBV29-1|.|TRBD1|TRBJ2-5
TGCAGCGCCGAAGACAGGGGAGTGGAGACCCAGTACTTC
CSAEDRGVETQYF
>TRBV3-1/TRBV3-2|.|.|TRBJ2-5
TGTGCCAGCAGCTTGCCAGGGGAGACCCAGTACTTC
CASSLPGETQYF
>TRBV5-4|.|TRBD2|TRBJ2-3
TGTGCCAGCAGTCCCGGGGGGGCGGGCACAGATACGCAGTATTTT
CASSPGGAGTDTQYF
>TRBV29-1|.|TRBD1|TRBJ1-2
TGCAGCGTAGGGACAGGAGAAGAATATGGCTACACCTTC
CSVGTGEEYGYTF
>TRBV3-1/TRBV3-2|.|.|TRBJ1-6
TGTGCCAGCAGCCCCTCGGCAGGGTCTAGCTCCCTCTCCCTCCACTTT
CASSPSAGSSSLSLHF
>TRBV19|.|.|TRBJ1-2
TGTGCCAGTAATCCAACAGGGACTTATGGCTACACCTTC
CASNPTGTYGYTF
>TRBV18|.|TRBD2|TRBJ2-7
TGTGCCAGCTCACCGGCGACTAGCGGGAGTGTTCCCCACGAGCAGTACTTC
CASSPATSGSVPHEQYF
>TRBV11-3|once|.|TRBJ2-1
TGTGCCAGCAGCTTAGATGTGGGCGGGAAGTACAATGAGCAGTTCTTC
CASSLDVGGKYNEQFF
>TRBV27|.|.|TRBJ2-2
TGTGCCAGCCGCTTGATTGCCACGCTTGGCACCGGGGAGCTGTTTTTT
CASRLIATLGTGELFF
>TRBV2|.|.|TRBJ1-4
TGTGCCAGCAGTGTGACAAAGCAGGTTGGTGAAAAACTGTTTTTT
CASSVTKQVGEKLFF
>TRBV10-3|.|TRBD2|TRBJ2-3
TGTGCCATCAGGACTAGCGGGGGGATTGGCACAGATACGCAGTATTTT
CAIRTSGGIGTDTQYF
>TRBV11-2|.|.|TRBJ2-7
TGTGCCAGCAGCCATAGCGATGACCCAACCTACGAGCAGTACTTC
CASSHSDDPTYEQYF
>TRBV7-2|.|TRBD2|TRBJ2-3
TGTGCCAGCAGCCCCGGGACTAGCATCCATACGCAGTATTTT
CASSPGTSIHTQYF